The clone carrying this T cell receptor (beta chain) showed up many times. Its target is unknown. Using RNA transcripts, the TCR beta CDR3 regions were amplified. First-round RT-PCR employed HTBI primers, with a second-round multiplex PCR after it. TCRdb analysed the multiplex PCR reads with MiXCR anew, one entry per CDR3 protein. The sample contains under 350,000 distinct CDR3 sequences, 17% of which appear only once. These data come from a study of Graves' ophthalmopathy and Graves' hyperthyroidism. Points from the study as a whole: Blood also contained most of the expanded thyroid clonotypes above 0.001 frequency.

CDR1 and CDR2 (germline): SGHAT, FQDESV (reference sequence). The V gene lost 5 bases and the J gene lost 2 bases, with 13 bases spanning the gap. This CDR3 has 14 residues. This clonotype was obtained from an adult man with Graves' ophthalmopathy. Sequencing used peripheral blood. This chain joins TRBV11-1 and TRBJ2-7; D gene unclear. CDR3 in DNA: TGTGCCAGCAGCCGGACGGCTGGTACCTACGAGCAGTACTTC. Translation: CASSRTAGTYEQYF.